One sample yielded the 3 T cell receptor beta chains listed below, sequenced in a study of blood T cell repertoires in COVID-19 (dated by TCRdb to 2018 to 2021). Library preparation used the immunoSEQ multiplex PCR assay. What TCRdb holds here is the immuneACCESS table cut down to in-frame rearrangements. Part of the clones is not present; checked against another copy, under half of the missing clones reflect an unresolved V gene, and the others are unexplained. Counted in this sample were about 78,000 clones; 90% of them appeared once. The leading ten clones occupy approximately 4% of the sample. Source material: peripheral blood. These receptors all stem from a woman older than 75 with active or convalescent COVID-19.

The chain uses TRBV18 and TRBJ2-7, with TRBD1 matching 8 bases. The V gene's germline CDR1 is KGHSH and CDR2 LQKENI. This CDR3 is 13 amino acids long. The ends lost 4 bases at V and 5 bases at J; junction bases unmatched: 4. Here the CDR3 reads CASSLGQADEQYF. CDR3 in DNA: TGTGCCAGCTCACTGGGACAGGCCGACGAGCAGTACTTC. Combining the CDR3 with reference TRBV18 and TRBJ2-7 gives the whole variable domain NAGVMQNPRHLVRRRGQEARLRCSPMKGHSHVYWYRQLPEEGLKFMVYLQKENIIDESGMPKERFSAEFPKEGPSILRIQQVVRGDSAAYFCASSLGQADEQYFGPGTRLTVT.

V and J are TRBV2 and TRBJ2-5; 11 bases line up with TRBD2. The CDR3 runs to 16 residues. The V gene's germline CDR1 is SNHLY and CDR2 FYNNEI. With V trimmed by 6 bases and J by 5 bases, 11 bases remained unmatched. The CDR3 region has the DNA TGTGCCAGCAGCGCTGGACTAGCGGGCGGGGGCGAGACCCAGTACTTC. It yields the protein CASSAGLAGGGETQYF.

The chain carries TRBV28 and TRBJ2-4, with D possibly TRBD2 on 6 matching bases. The CDR3 covers 14 residues. The V gene's germline CDR1 is MDHEN and CDR2 SYDVKM. V dropped 7 bases and J dropped 9 bases, with 19 bases sitting between them. The CDR3 is CASTPGAGHGIQYF. CDR3 bases: TGTGCCAGCACTCCCGGGGCGGGGCACGGCATTCAGTACTTC.